The 18 T cell receptor beta chains below were found in one sample sequenced in a study of blood T cell repertoires in COVID-19. Profiled with immunoSEQ multiplex PCR; TCRdb holds only in-frame clones, not every one. The sample yields 250,000 or so clones, 88% seen once. The sample taken for sequencing was peripheral blood. These receptors all come from a man older than 75 with acute or convalescent COVID-19.

The V gene is TRBV7-2, the J gene TRBJ2-1; 7 bases fit TRBD2. Per germline, CDR1 SGHTA and CDR2 FQGNSA. With V trimmed by 5 bases and J by 8 bases, 9 bases remained unmatched. There are 14 residues in the CDR3. The CDR3 DNA reads as TGTGCCAGCAGCCTAACGGGGGGACGGGATGAGCAGTTCTTC. Encoded protein: CASSLTGGRDEQFF.

V usage is TRBV7-2 and J usage is TRBJ2-7; 12 bases fit TRBD2. Germline V gene lookup returns CDR1 SGHTA and CDR2 FQGNSA. The V and J ends lost 4 bases and 2 bases, in that order; junction bases with no gene match: 3. The CDR3 runs to 15 residues. The CDR3 region is CASSSTSGGPYEQYF. CDR3 coding DNA: TGTGCCAGCAGCTCGACTAGCGGGGGCCCCTACGAGCAGTACTTC.

The gene calls are TRBV7-2 and TRBJ2-2; 7 nucleotides line up with TRBD1. The CDR3 covers 17 residues. After removal of 6 bases from V and 2 bases from J, the junction contained 12 bases not matched to a gene. Germline V gene sequence: CDR1 SGHTA, CDR2 FQGNSA. CDR3 residues: CASRLPRGPGNTGELFF. CDR3 bases: TGTGCCAGCAGGCTACCTAGGGGGCCGGGCAACACCGGGGAGCTGTTTTTT.

The chain combines TRBV19 with TRBJ2-5; the D gene is possibly TRBD1 (5 bases). Germline CDR1 is LNHDA and CDR2 is SQIVND (reference sequence). V lost 1 base and J lost 5, with 14 bases in between. The CDR3 contains 15 residues. Written as DNA, the CDR3 is TGTGCCAGTAGTATAGGGGGCAGGGTACGGGAGACCCAGTACTTC. Translation gives CASSIGGRVRETQYF.

CDR3 sequence: CASTPTPLAGVGSDTQYF. In DNA form, the CDR3 reads TGCGCCAGCACCCCAACTCCCCTAGCGGGAGTTGGCTCAGATACGCAGTATTTT. The chain has TRBV4-1 and TRBJ2-3; TRBD2 matches 10 bases. This CDR3 is built from 18 residues. The V segment lost 7 bases and the J segment 4 bases; nucleotides outside the gene matches: 17. In germline, CDR1 is MGHRA, CDR2 YSYEKL.

This chain links TRBV23-1 with TRBJ2-3, with TRBD2 matching 12 bases. TRBV23-1 is flagged as an ORF with uncertain function. This CDR3 is built from 19 residues. Germline trimming cut 2 bases from V and 6 bases from J; bases unmatched to any gene: 15. In nucleotides, the CDR3 is TGCGCCAGCAGTCAACCCGGACTAGCGGGAACTCTGCCCGAGGATACGCAGTATTTT. It encodes CASSQPGLAGTLPEDTQYF.

The CDR3 DNA follows: TGTGCCAGCAGTTACTCTCCAGGAAGCTCCTACGAGCAGTACTTC. Translated: CASSYSPGSSYEQYF. The chain carries TRBV6-6 and TRBJ2-7; D remains ambiguous. Trimming left V 0 bases short and J 0 bases short, with 9 bases between. The CDR3 sequence is 15 residues long. From germline, CDR1 is MNHNY and CDR2 SVGAGI (reference sequence).

The V gene is TRBV2, the J gene TRBJ2-7, with D possibly matching TRBD2 (6 bases). V lost 5 bases, J lost 2 bases, and 7 bases lay in between. This CDR3 is 12 amino acids long. CDR1 and CDR2 from the germline V gene are SNHLY and FYNNEI. This CDR3 is CASSRLAYEQYF. The CDR3 coding sequence is TGTGCCAGCAGTAGACTAGCCTACGAGCAGTACTTC.

The rearrangement links TRBV7-2 to TRBJ1-4; weak D call: TRBD1 (6 bases). V gave up 1 base and J gave up 7 bases, with 13 bases separating them. Germline assignment: CDR1 SGHTA and CDR2 FQGNSA. The CDR3 spans 15 residues. CDR3 nucleotide sequence: TGTGCCAGCAGCTTAGTTGGGGGCGCCGGTGAAAAACTGTTTTTT. Amino acid sequence: CASSLVGGAGEKLFF.

The chain recombines TRBV10-3 with TRBJ2-1; 11 bases are shared with TRBD2. The CDR3 covers 14 residues. CDR1 is ENHRY and CDR2 is SYGVKD in the germline V gene. Losses at the gene ends were 11 bases for V and 4 bases for J; bases not matched to a gene: 7. The CDR3 sequence is CASNLAGGYNEQFF. The CDR3 nucleotides are TGTGCCTCAAACCTAGCGGGGGGATACAATGAGCAGTTCTTC.

As regards this clone: One end of the junction fails to match germline, which may point to a read error. The CDR3 region has the DNA TGCGCCAGCCGCTTGGGACAGGGGGCGGTTGGTCCAGATACGCAGTATTTT. This gives the protein CASRLGQGAVGPDTQYF. This chain connects TRBV5-1 to TRBJ2-3; 12 positions match TRBD1. CDR1 is SGHRS and CDR2 is YFSETQ in the germline V gene. There are 17 residues in the CDR3.

Comment on this clone: Different DNA sequences within this sample yield the same CDR3. The genes are TRBV7-2 and TRBJ1-5, with D unresolved. Trimming pared 0 bases from V and 4 bases from J, leaving 7 bases between. The length of the CDR3 is 14 residues. Germline assignment: CDR1 SGHTA and CDR2 FQGNSA. Written as DNA, the CDR3 is TGTGCCAGCAGCTTAGCGCCAGTAAATCAGCCCCAGCATTTT. It translates to CASSLAPVNQPQHF.

The V and J genes are TRBV6-2 or TRBV6-3 and TRBJ1-1; a possible D gene is TRBD1 (6 bases). Germline CDR1 MNHEY, CDR2 SVGEGT. V was trimmed by 0 bases and J by 1 base, leaving 12 bases between them. This CDR3 spans 16 amino acids. The CDR3 bases are TGTGCCAGCAGTTACTCGGGGGCGCGAAAGAACACTGAAGCTTTCTTT. It translates to CASSYSGARKNTEAFF.

The rearrangement uses TRBV7-2 and TRBJ2-2, with D possibly being TRBD1 (6 bases). From germline, CDR1 is SGHTA and CDR2 FQGNSA. V lost 6 bases, J lost 2 bases, and 10 bases lay in between. The CDR3 totals 14 residues. The CDR3, as DNA: TGTGCCAGCAGAGGGGGTAGAAACACCGGGGAGCTGTTTTTT. Translated: CASRGGRNTGELFF. Together with reference TRBV7-2 and TRBJ2-2, the CDR3 gives the full variable domain: GAGVSQSPSNKVTEKGKDVELRCDPISGHTALYWYRQSLGQGLEFLIYFQGNSAPDKSGLPSDRFSAERTGGSVSTLTIQRTQQEDSAVYLCASRGGRNTGELFFGEGSRLTVL.

The chain combines TRBV2 with TRBJ1-5, with D tentatively TRBD1 (5 bases). Deletions cut 3 bases from V and 4 bases from J, with 10 bases between. This CDR3 comprises 14 residues. CDR1 and CDR2 (germline): SNHLY, FYNNEI. CDR3 nucleotides: TGTGCCAGCAGTGAGATCGGGGGGAATCAGCCCCAGCATTTT. It yields the protein CASSEIGGNQPQHF.

This clone was picked up one time. The genes are TRBV5-1 and TRBJ2-2; TRBD1 matches at 8 bases. The trim removed 0 bases at V and 4 bases at J, leaving 2 bases unmatched. The CDR3 runs to 15 residues. Per the germline V gene, CDR1 is SGHRS and CDR2 is YFSETQ. CDR3 region: CASSLGQGATGELFF. Written as DNA, the CDR3 is TGCGCCAGCAGCTTGGGCCAGGGGGCCACCGGGGAGCTGTTTTTT.

This clone was counted once. J is TRBJ1-2 and V is TRBV2; 7 bases match TRBD1. CDR1 and CDR2 (germline): SNHLY, FYNNEI. This CDR3 is 14 amino acids long. After removal of 5 bases from V and 6 bases from J, the junction contained 9 bases not matched to a gene. DNA for the CDR3: TGTGCCAGCAGTAGAACAGGGGATCGGCATGGCTACACCTTC. Translating gives CASSRTGDRHGYTF.

The CDR3 is CASSFSGTVTEAFF. CDR3 DNA sequence: TGTGCCAGCAGCTTCTCCGGGACAGTGACTGAAGCTTTCTTT. The chain combines TRBV7-2 with TRBJ1-1; 7 bases agree with TRBD1. V lost 3 bases to trimming and J lost 5 bases; unmatched junction nucleotides: 6. The CDR3 totals 14 residues. Germline assignment: CDR1 SGHTA and CDR2 FQGNSA.